Below, one T cell receptor (beta chain) is given with its context. What it recognizes is unknown. These data belong to a study of blood T cells in healthy people across ages. Using a J-beta primer mix together with a sample-barcoded 5' primer, a second PCR was run for about 6 to 12 cycles. One entry per CDR3 protein results from TCRdb running MiXCR on the 5' RACE reads. This table holds some 1.1 million distinct CDR3 sequences, less than 45% found once. The CDR3 length is 14 residues. V trimming: 7 bases; J trimming: 6 bases; junction bases outside the gene matches: 8. Germline CDR1 reads SGHRS; CDR2 reads YFSETQ. Study-wide results and limits: Naive T cell percentage showed a strong correlation with the diversity of TCR beta. Measured against age, TCR beta diversity per million T cells decreased in a roughly linear manner.

Each donor was a healthy Caucasian individual from Russia, aged roughly 6 to 90. Every donor provided 7.5 to 10 milliliters of peripheral blood. Sequences were obtained from blood. This chain uses TRBV5-1 with TRBJ1-1; 11 positions match TRBD1. This receptor was taken from a young man in good health. CDR3 in amino acids: CASGTGGFIPEAFF. DNA of the CDR3: TGCGCCAGCGGGACAGGGGGGTTCATCCCTGAAGCTTTCTTT. The whole variable domain, filled in from reference TRBV5-1 and TRBJ1-1, reads KAGVTQTPRYLIKTRGQQVTLSCSPISGHRSVSWYQQTPGQGLQFLFEYFSETQRNKGNFPGRFSGRQFSNSRSEMNVSTLELGDSALYLCASGTGGFIPEAFFGQGTRLTVV.